The rows below give T cell receptor beta chains drawn from one sample of a study of blood T cells in healthy people across ages. TCRdb re-analysed the 5' RACE reads in MiXCR, keeping a single row per CDR3 protein. Of over a million distinct CDR3 sequences in the sample, more than 40% were seen once. Sequencing input: blood. These receptors were taken from an older woman in good health. The CDR3 runs from the conserved cysteine through the conserved F or W. The D gene is left open where the match is weak. Clone size appears in some rows only: once, few, many, or a class for an expanded clone.

J gene | CDR3 length | clone size | V gene | D gene | CDR3 DNA | CDR3 protein
TRBJ2-7 | 15 | few | TRBV6-2/TRBV6-3 | NA | TGTGCCAGCAGTACGCCGGGACTGGCATCCTACGAGCAGTACTTC | CASSTPGLASYEQYF
TRBJ2-7 | 11 | few | TRBV6-2/TRBV6-3 | NA | TGTGCCAGCACCGAAGGGAACGAGCAGTACTTC | CASTEGNEQYF
TRBJ2-1 | 16 | NA | TRBV21-1 | NA | TGTGCCAGCAGCACTCCGGGACTAGCGGTTATCAATGAGCAGTTCTTC | CASSTPGLAVINEQFF
TRBJ2-3 | 12 | few | TRBV20-1 | TRBD1 | TGCAGTGCTAAGGGACAGGGGAATACGCAGTATTTT | CSAKGQGNTQYF
TRBJ2-3 | 16 | NA | TRBV6-1 | NA | TGTGCCAGCAGTGAAGGCTTCAGGGGTGGCACAGATACGCAGTATTTT | CASSEGFRGGTDTQYF
TRBJ2-3 | 14 | few | TRBV9 | NA | TGTGCCAGCAATGGCGGGACCCCCGCAGATACGCAGTATTTT | CASNGGTPADTQYF
TRBJ2-7 | 14 | NA | TRBV4-2 | TRBD2 | TGTGCCAGCAGCTTAGGAGGCGGGAGTGACGAGCAGTACTTC | CASSLGGGSDEQYF
TRBJ2-2 | 17 | NA | TRBV6-6 | TRBD2 | TGTGCCAGTAGCTCTATTAGCGGGAGGGCCGCCACCGGGGAGCTGTTTTTT | CASSSISGRAATGELFF
TRBJ2-7 | 14 | NA | TRBV27 | NA | TGTGCCAGCAGTTTACGGGGGCCCCCCTACGAGCAGTACTTC | CASSLRGPPYEQYF
TRBJ2-5 | 15 | few | TRBV20-1 | TRBD2 | TGCAGTGCTAGGGATTCAGCGGGAGGCCAAGAGACCCAGTACTTC | CSARDSAGGQETQYF
TRBJ1-1 | 14 | NA | TRBV15 | TRBD1 | TGTGCCACCAGCAGGGACAGGGGTGACACTGAAGCTTTCTTT | CATSRDRGDTEAFF
TRBJ2-7 | 15 | once | TRBV2 | TRBD2 | TGTGCCAGCAGTGCCCTAGCGGGAGGTGGATACGAGCAGTACTTC | CASSALAGGGYEQYF
TRBJ1-2 | 13 | NA | TRBV5-1 | NA | TGCGCCAGCAGCTTGTTCGACAGTTATGGCTACACCTTC | CASSLFDSYGYTF
TRBJ2-7 | 15 | NA | TRBV28 | TRBD2 | TGTGCCAGCAGTTTATTGGCTAGCGGGGTTGGGGAGCAGTACTTC | CASSLLASGVGEQYF
TRBJ2-7 | 16 | few | TRBV6-5 | TRBD2 | TGTGCCAGCAGTTACTCGGGATTAGCGGGTAGCTACGAGCAGTACTTC | CASSYSGLAGSYEQYF
TRBJ2-7 | 12 | many | TRBV29-1 | NA | TGCAGCGTTCGTGACGGATCCTACGAGCAGTACTTC | CSVRDGSYEQYF
TRBJ2-3 | 16 | NA | TRBV11-2 | TRBD2 | TGTGCCAGCAGCTTAGTGGTTAGCGGGAGCACAGATACGCAGTATTTT | CASSLVVSGSTDTQYF
TRBJ2-1 | 14 | NA | TRBV20-1 | TRBD1 | TGCAGTGCTCTTGGGACAGCTTCCTACAATGAGCAGTTCTTC | CSALGTASYNEQFF
TRBJ1-1 | 15 | few | TRBV12-3/TRBV12-4 | NA | TGTGCCAGCAGTTTTAGAAGGGGCGATCACACTGAAGCTTTCTTT | CASSFRRGDHTEAFF
TRBJ1-2 | 15 | few | TRBV27 | TRBD1 | TGTGCCACCCTTACCGGGACAGGGACCTTCTATGGCTACACCTTC | CATLTGTGTFYGYTF
TRBJ2-5 | 17 | once | TRBV5-6 | TRBD1 | TGTGCCGGCAGGGTGAGGACAGGGGCACCCTCGGAAGAGACCCAGTACTTC | CAGRVRTGAPSEETQYF
TRBJ2-7 | 14 | NA | TRBV2 | NA | TGTGCCAGCAGTGACTTGGCCAGCTCCTACGAGCAGTACTTC | CASSDLASSYEQYF
TRBJ2-4 | 15 | many | TRBV3-1 | TRBD1 | TGTGCCAGCAGCCATACAGGGGCCAACCAAAACATTCAGTACTTC | CASSHTGANQNIQYF